This TCR beta chain was profiled in a study of T-cell memory formation after mild COVID-19 (dated by TCRdb to 2020 to 2022). At the level of the whole study: Most TCR sequence clusters were specific to one of the two donors. T-cell clones expanding and contracting after mild COVID-19 in a couple of donors were tracked by longitudinal TCRalpha and TCRbeta repertoire sequencing. Two young, previously healthy adult volunteers made up the cohort, one male and one female. Here is what the overall study found, with its caveats: Some responding clones were found in pre-infection memory, which suggests that pre-existing cross-reactive memory T cells took part in the SARS-CoV-2 response. The study included only two mild cases, and larger cohorts that include severe cases with pre-infection samples were judged to be necessary. Whether the second-wave clones peaking on day 37 were SARS-CoV-2 specific was not confirmed. Contracting CD4+ clones turned up mainly in the CM and EM memory subsets, whereas EMRA was where CD8+ clones were enriched. From day 15 to 85, contracting clones showed balanced CD4/CD8 phenotypes, whereas a second wave of clones that expanded from day 15 to 37 leaned towards CD4+.

Reads for this sample came from an Illumina NovaSeq 6000. TCRalpha and TCRbeta cDNA libraries were built by 5'RACE with constant-segment primers, adding sample barcodes and unique molecular identifiers. RNA was extracted from every sample with Trizol reagent. Amplification of the libraries took two PCR steps, and the second step added a second sample barcode plus Illumina TruSeq adapters. Libraries were sequenced on an Illumina NovaSeq with 2 x 150 bp paired-end reads. The authors processed their data as follows. With migec v1.2.7, reads were demultiplexed and then collapsed into UMI-guided consensus sequences. Using mixcr v2.1.11, UMI consensuses were aligned to TRA and TRB V and J templates and then assembled into clonotypes. Expanded or contracted clonotypes were those called significant by both edgeR and NoisET, with noise models trained on biological replicates. edgeR calls used a false discovery rate-adjusted p below 0.01 and a log2 fold-change threshold of 1. As an exploratory analysis of dynamics, max-normalized trajectories of the 1000 most abundant clonotypes were examined with PCA combined with hierarchical clustering. Separately sequenced CD4+ and CD8+ repertoires were used to assign the CD4 or CD8 phenotype of responding clones. TCRdb cleaned the public reads at Q25 with fastp, built clones with MiXCR and kept in-frame beta chains. Merged by CDR3 protein, the rows form single entries marked with the most common genes and DNA. The V and J calls were not made by the authors but by TCRdb's processing. The sample table contains hundreds of thousands of distinct CDR3 sequences; only one count was recorded for roughly 20% of them. Approximately 8% of the sample goes to the ten largest clones.

PBMCs were isolated by Ficoll-Paque density gradient centrifugation. Comment on this clonotype: The antigen it binds to is not known. Base-call qualities are not available, and no considerably larger clone is one nucleotide away.

From the cysteine through the phenylalanine, the CDR3 covers 14 amino acids. Kept here is only the CDR3 DNA, which spans 42 bases and is read in frame from base 1. CDR1 and CDR2 (SGHDT, YYEEEE) derive from the germline V gene. Trimming takes 5 bases from V and 1 base from J, and the germline ends sit 13 bases apart. The sequencing sample was made of PBMCs or a T cell subset sorted from them (not recorded which). This receptor was obtained from an adult woman who had mild COVID-19 (a few samples of this study predate the infection). The sample titles of this study are shuffled in the database, so cell type and time point are left out; the donor was told from shared clones. The chain is encoded by TRBV5-6 joined to TRBJ2-7; the D gene is possibly TRBD1, with 6 bases matching. This receptor carries the CDR3 CASRNRDNSYEQYF. The nucleotide sequence is TGTGCCAGCAGGAACCGGGACAATTCCTACGAGCAGTACTTC.